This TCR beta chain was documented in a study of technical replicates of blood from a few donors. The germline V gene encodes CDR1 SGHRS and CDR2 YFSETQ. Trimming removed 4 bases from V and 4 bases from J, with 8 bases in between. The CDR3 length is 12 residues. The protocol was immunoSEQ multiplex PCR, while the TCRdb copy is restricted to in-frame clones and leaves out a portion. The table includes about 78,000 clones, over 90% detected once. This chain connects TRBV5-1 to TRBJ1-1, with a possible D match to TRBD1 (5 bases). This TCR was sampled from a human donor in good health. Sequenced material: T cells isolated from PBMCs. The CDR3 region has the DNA TGCGCCAGCAGCGGGGGGAGCACTGAAGCTTTCTTT. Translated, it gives CASSGGSTEAFF.